Below, 16 T cell receptor beta chains from the same sample are listed, as sequenced in a study of T cell changes during pregnancy in multiple sclerosis. Profiling relied on immunoSEQ multiplex PCR, and the TCRdb table lists in-frame clones only, not all of them. This sample carries 36,000 or so clones, around 92% of them seen once, and the ten largest clones take 0.95% to 1.5%. Input material: PBMCs (not recorded whether the cells were cultured). All receptors come from a female donor with multiple sclerosis, enrolled in a pregnancy study.

The chain couples TRBV29-1 to TRBJ1-1; tentative D call: TRBD1 (5 bases). The CDR3 is made up of 11 amino acids. V lost 4 bases and J 3 bases, leaving 6 bases between the germline ends. Germline lookup yields CDR1 SQVTM and CDR2 ANQGSEA. DNA of the CDR3: TGCAGCGTTGGGGGGGACACTGAAGCTTTCTTT. It is translated as CSVGGDTEAFF.

The chain has TRBV2 and TRBJ2-7; D gene unclear. Trimming took 1 base from V and 3 from J, leaving 7 bases between them. Germline V lookup: CDR1 SNHLY, CDR2 FYNNEI. This CDR3 region has 13 residues. The CDR3 sequence: CASSEVSFYEQYF. The CDR3 DNA is TGTGCCAGCAGTGAAGTGTCTTTCTACGAGCAGTACTTC.

This chain joins TRBV30 and TRBJ2-1; tentatively, D is TRBD1 (6 bases). The CDR3 sequence is 12 residues long. V was pared by 4 bases and J by 3 bases, with 7 bases between. CDR1 GTSNPN and CDR2 SVGIG come from the germline V gene (reference sequence). The DNA of the CDR3 is TGTGCCTGGAAGGACAGCTACAATGAGCAGTTCTTC. This gives the protein CAWKDSYNEQFF.

The chain couples TRBV5-4 to TRBJ2-3; 7 nucleotides align to TRBD1. V was pared by 0 bases and J by 4 bases, with 5 bases of the junction left unmatched. The CDR3 totals 15 residues. Germline CDR1 reads SGHNT; CDR2 reads YYREEE (reference sequence). This CDR3 is CASSLEGAAADTQYF. DNA of the CDR3: TGTGCCAGCAGCTTGGAGGGGGCTGCGGCAGATACGCAGTATTTT.

This chain joins TRBV5-1 and TRBJ2-7; a possible D gene is TRBD1 (6 bases). CDR1 SGHRS and CDR2 YFSETQ come from the germline V gene. Trimming took off 4 bases at V and 5 bases at J, with 19 bases between the two ends. The CDR3 spans 15 residues. The CDR3 spells CASSVAGVIKNEQYF. The CDR3 DNA sequence: TGCGCCAGCAGCGTGGCAGGGGTGATTAAGAACGAGCAGTACTTC. The complete variable domain, with remaining parts taken from reference TRBV5-1 and TRBJ2-7, reads KAGVTQTPRYLIKTRGQQVTLSCSPISGHRSVSWYQQTPGQGLQFLFEYFSETQRNKGNFPGRFSGRQFSNSRSEMNVSTLELGDSALYLCASSVAGVIKNEQYFGPGTRLTVT.

This chain links TRBV7-9 with TRBJ2-5; TRBD1 matches at 8 bases. The ends lost 5 bases at V and 4 bases at J; junction bases unmatched: 6. The CDR3 contains 14 residues. Germline V CDR1 and CDR2: SEHNR, FQNEAQ (reference sequence). The DNA for the CDR3 is TGTGCCAGCAGCGCGGACAGGGTCCCAGAGACCCAGTACTTC. Protein: CASSADRVPETQYF.

The chain links TRBV30 to TRBJ2-7; D is possibly TRBD2 (6 bases). CDR1 and CDR2 (germline): GTSNPN, SVGIG (reference sequence). Trimming left V 3 bases short and J 7 bases short, with 10 bases between. The CDR3 has 11 amino acids. The DNA of the CDR3 is TGTGCCTGGAGCTGGGGGGAGGAGCAGTACTTC. Its protein is CAWSWGEEQYF. Using reference TRBV30 and TRBJ2-7 for the parts outside the CDR3, the full variable domain is SQTIHQWPATLVQPVGSPLSLECTVEGTSNPNLYWYRQAAGRGLQLLFYSVGIGQISSEVPQNLSASRPQDRQFILSSKKLLLSDSGFYLCAWSWGEEQYFGPGTRLTVT.

This clone has a single count. The rearrangement uses TRBV30 and TRBJ2-7; TRBD2 aligns across 7 bases. The CDR3 totals 11 residues. Germline assignment: CDR1 GTSNPN and CDR2 SVGIG (reference sequence). J gave up 6 bases and V 2 bases, and 1 base lay outside the gene matches. The CDR3 DNA is TGTGCCTGGAGTTGGGGGGGCGAGCAGTACTTC. This encodes CAWSWGGEQYF.

This chain connects TRBV18 to TRBJ2-1; a weak D match, TRBD1 (6 bases). Germline CDR1 is KGHSH and CDR2 is LQKENI. There are 12 residues in the CDR3. The ends were cut back, 4 bases at V and 8 bases at J, with 9 bases in the middle. CDR3 loop: CASSQQGDEQFF. In nucleotides, the CDR3 is TGTGCCAGCTCACAACAGGGTGATGAGCAGTTCTTC.

The rearrangement joins TRBV7-3 to TRBJ2-1; 13 bases agree with TRBD2. Germline trimming cut 5 bases from V and 8 bases from J; bases unmatched to any gene: 6. From germline, CDR1 is SGHTA and CDR2 FQGTGA. This CDR3 region has 15 residues. The CDR3 bases are TGTGCCAGCAGCCAAGGACTAGCGGGAGAGGATGAGCAGTTCTTC. Translated: CASSQGLAGEDEQFF.

This clone was seen only a few times. The rearrangement joins TRBV6-5 to TRBJ1-1, with a tentative D call TRBD1 (5 bases). V was cut by 10 bases and J by 10 bases, with 22 bases left in between. Germline V gives CDR1 MNHEY, CDR2 SVGAGI. The CDR3 is made up of 13 amino acids. Written as DNA, the CDR3 is TGTGCCACCGACGACAGATTGGGACTCCGAGCTTTCTTT. The encoded protein is CATDDRLGLRAFF.

The CDR3 protein is CASSLVPSYNEQFF. CDR3 DNA sequence: TGCGCCAGCAGCTTAGTACCTTCCTACAATGAGCAGTTCTTC. V and J are TRBV5-1 and TRBJ2-1; D unresolved. V was trimmed by 2 bases and J by 1 base, leaving 7 bases between them. Germline CDR1 is SGHRS and CDR2 is YFSETQ. The CDR3 runs 14 residues.

This clone was seen once. V gene TRBV19 combines with J gene TRBJ2-6; 10 nucleotides line up with TRBD2. Germline V gene lookup returns CDR1 LNHDA and CDR2 SQIVND (reference sequence). This CDR3 is 19 amino acids long. Trimming at V came to 7 bases and at J to 3 bases, leaving 15 bases not matched to a gene. CDR3: CASIPRSGRELFGANVLTF. The CDR3 coding sequence is TGTGCCAGTATACCCAGAAGCGGGAGGGAGCTCTTTGGGGCCAACGTCCTGACTTTC.

This chain connects TRBV15 to TRBJ2-2, with D possibly matching TRBD2 (6 bases). This CDR3 region has 17 residues. Germline values: CDR1 LNHNV, CDR2 YYDKDF (reference sequence). The germline V and J ends were trimmed by 5 bases and 3 bases, with 19 bases remaining between them. For the CDR3, the DNA is TGTGCCACCAGCGCTCGTTATGGGGAGGCGGACACCGGGGAGCTGTTTTTT. Its translation is CATSARYGEADTGELFF.

V and J are TRBV5-8 and TRBJ1-5; D not resolved. V gave up 1 base and J gave up 7 bases, with 3 bases separating them. The CDR3 has 11 amino acids. CDR1 SGHTS and CDR2 YDEGEE come from the germline V gene. The DNA for the CDR3 is TGTGCCAGCAGCTTGATCCAGCCCCAGCATTTT. Encoded protein: CASSLIQPQHF.

This chain joins TRBV11-2 and TRBJ2-1; 10 bases match TRBD2. The V gene's germline CDR1 is SGHAT and CDR2 FQNNGV. This CDR3 is 18 amino acids long. V was clipped by 1 base and J by 9 bases; unmatched bases: 15. In DNA, the CDR3 is TGTGCCAGCAGCTTAGTGTCACTAGCGGGAACCTCCCGGGGTGAGCAGTTCTTC. It encodes CASSLVSLAGTSRGEQFF.